The T cell receptor (beta chain) described here comes from a study of blood T cell repertoires in COVID-19. Per the authors' pipeline: Amplification of reference gene primers was used by the study to estimate nucleated cell counts. Assay used: immunoSEQ multiplex PCR; TCRdb lists only in-frame clones, some missing. V and J calls and clone size come straight from that table; D and trimming were deduced from the DNA. Seen here are roughly 150,000 clones, roughly 84% observed once, and the top ten hold 40% to 55%. The CDR3 loop spans 13 amino acids. Germline CDR1 and CDR2: SGHTS and YDEGEE. Between the trimmed V and J ends, which lost 4 bases and 5 bases, there was a span of 12 bases.

The chain uses TRBV5-8 and TRBJ1-2; no clear D gene. This receptor was taken from a human donor in a cohort sampled during active COVID-19. Sequencing input: peripheral blood. CDR3 in amino acids: CASSPFSQYGYTF. CDR3 DNA sequence: TGTGCCAGCAGCCCCTTTTCACAATATGGCTACACCTTC.